This is a list of T cell receptor beta chains from one sample in a study of cytomegalovirus exposure and HLA in healthy donors. Here immunoSEQ multiplex PCR was the method, and the copy in TCRdb shows in-frame clones only, minus some. The profile covers 130,000 or so clones, with more than 80% appearing a single time and less than 8% taken by the ten largest. The specimen sequenced was PBMCs. The receptor source for this set is a woman aged 25 to 39 in good health and CMV-seropositive. Both conserved end residues are part of each CDR3. The order of the fields is J gene, V gene, CDR3 protein.

J gene: TRBJ2-2; V gene: TRBV7-6; CDR3 protein: CASSPTAAGELFF
J gene: TRBJ2-5; V gene: TRBV7-9; CDR3 protein: CASSPGGGGSETQYF
J gene: TRBJ1-4; V gene: TRBV28; CDR3 protein: CASSLSRGGREKLFF
J gene: TRBJ1-5; V gene: TRBV15; CDR3 protein: CATSTGQGSNQPQHF
J gene: TRBJ2-1; V gene: TRBV4-1; CDR3 protein: CASSLDGERRNEQFF
J gene: TRBJ1-2; V gene: TRBV6-5; CDR3 protein: CASSYSIGTSRYTF
J gene: TRBJ2-5; V gene: TRBV13; CDR3 protein: CASSVGTSGGQETQYF
J gene: TRBJ2-7; V gene: TRBV28; CDR3 protein: CASKTASGGYEQYF
J gene: TRBJ2-1; V gene: TRBV2; CDR3 protein: CASSVSGGLSEQFF
J gene: TRBJ1-3; V gene: TRBV2; CDR3 protein: CASIRTGGNTIYF
J gene: TRBJ1-6; V gene: TRBV6-1; CDR3 protein: CASQDRSYNSPLHF
J gene: TRBJ2-3; V gene: TRBV2; CDR3 protein: CASLRGFADTQYF
J gene: TRBJ2-7; V gene: TRBV18; CDR3 protein: CASSDRDRSSYEQYF
J gene: TRBJ1-5; V gene: TRBV21-1; CDR3 protein: CASSPSRGTETQPQHF
J gene: TRBJ2-7; V gene: TRBV5-5; CDR3 protein: CASSLVVNPLLEQYF
J gene: TRBJ2-5; V gene: TRBV4-1; CDR3 protein: CASSQDRVASGVSRETQYF
J gene: TRBJ2-7; V gene: TRBV5-1; CDR3 protein: CASSSLAGGSYEQYF
J gene: TRBJ1-3; V gene: TRBV2; CDR3 protein: CASSEGQGADGNTIYF
J gene: TRBJ1-1; V gene: TRBV5-1; CDR3 protein: CASSFTGTVNTEAFF
J gene: TRBJ1-2; V gene: TRBV16; CDR3 protein: CASSQSRDRGNYGYTF